Each of the 8 T cell receptor beta chains below was sequenced from the same sample in a study of blood T cell repertoires in COVID-19. Assay: immunoSEQ multiplex PCR; the TCRdb copy retains only in-frame clones and omits some. The data hold some 45,000 clones, with 86% observed a single time. Source material: peripheral blood. The receptors stem from a human donor in a cohort sampled during active COVID-19.

This clone was picked up one time. V gene TRBV18 combines with J gene TRBJ2-7; weak D call: TRBD1 (7 bases). V was cut by 1 base and J by 1 base, with 14 bases left in between. The length of the CDR3 is 16 residues. The germline gives CDR1 KGHSH, CDR2 LQKENI. The CDR3, as DNA: TGTGCCAGCTCACCACGGGCTGCAGGGGGGTCCTACGAGCAGTACTTC. It is translated as CASSPRAAGGSYEQYF.

The chain uses TRBV7-3 and TRBJ2-1; 7 bases fit TRBD2. V shed 2 bases, J shed 7 bases, and the junction held 17 bases outside the gene matches. Germline assignment: CDR1 SGHTA and CDR2 FQGTGA. The CDR3 has 18 amino acids. The CDR3 bases are TGTGCCAGCAGCTTATCATCCAGCGGGGCGGGGAATTTTAATGAGCAGTTCTTC. It translates to CASSLSSSGAGNFNEQFF.

V gene TRBV27 combines with J gene TRBJ2-5; TRBD1 aligns across 8 bases. V lost 5 bases and J lost 2; bases outside the gene matches: 1. The CDR3 consists of 13 residues. Germline CDR1 and CDR2: MNHEY and SMNVEV (reference sequence). The CDR3 loop is CASSRDRQETQYF. The CDR3, as DNA: TGTGCCAGCAGTCGGGACAGGCAAGAGACCCAGTACTTC.

The J gene is TRBJ2-2, the V gene TRBV27, with TRBD2 matching over 15 bases. CDR3 length equals 18 residues. Germline CDR1 MNHEY, CDR2 SMNVEV (reference sequence). The junction had 6 bases not matched to a gene; V was cut back by 6 bases and J by 1 base. The CDR3 DNA reads TGTGCCAGCAGGCCCGGACTAGCGGGGGGGCTGAACACCGGGGAGCTGTTTTTT. Translated: CASRPGLAGGLNTGELFF.

This chain links TRBV12-2 with TRBJ1-4; the table's D gene call, TRBD1, was not cross checked with the DNA. TRBV12-2 is recorded as a pseudogene. This CDR3 comprises 13 residues. In nucleotides, the CDR3 is TGTGCAAGTCGCCAAGGACAGCCTCCGGATCGGGTATTT. Translating it yields CASRQGQPPDRVF.

This chain connects TRBV5-8 to TRBJ2-3, with TRBD1 identical over 8 bases. There are 13 residues in the CDR3. The germline V gene has CDR1 SGHTS and CDR2 YDEGEE. Losses at the gene ends were 9 bases for V and 5 bases for J; bases not matched to a gene: 8. The CDR3 spells CATVDRVIDTQYF. CDR3 DNA: TGTGCCACCGTGGACAGGGTAATAGATACGCAGTATTTT.

The chain employs TRBV6-6 and TRBJ1-1; D possibly corresponds to TRBD1 (5 bases). Between the trimmed V and J ends, which lost 6 bases and 2 bases, there was a span of 10 bases. CDR1 MNHNY and CDR2 SVGAGI come from the germline V gene (reference sequence). This CDR3 region has 13 residues. The CDR3 region has the DNA TGTGCCAGCAGACTTCAGGGAAACACTGAAGCTTTCTTT. Translating it yields CASRLQGNTEAFF.

This sequence joins TRBV7-3 and TRBJ2-3; 9 bases line up with TRBD1. Germline CDR1 reads SGHTA; CDR2 reads FQGTGA. The CDR3 has 15 residues. J was trimmed by 4 bases and V by 1 base; bases with no gene match: 3. CDR3 protein: CASSLRQGGADTQYF. CDR3 DNA: TGTGCCAGCAGCTTAAGACAGGGGGGTGCAGATACGCAGTATTTT.